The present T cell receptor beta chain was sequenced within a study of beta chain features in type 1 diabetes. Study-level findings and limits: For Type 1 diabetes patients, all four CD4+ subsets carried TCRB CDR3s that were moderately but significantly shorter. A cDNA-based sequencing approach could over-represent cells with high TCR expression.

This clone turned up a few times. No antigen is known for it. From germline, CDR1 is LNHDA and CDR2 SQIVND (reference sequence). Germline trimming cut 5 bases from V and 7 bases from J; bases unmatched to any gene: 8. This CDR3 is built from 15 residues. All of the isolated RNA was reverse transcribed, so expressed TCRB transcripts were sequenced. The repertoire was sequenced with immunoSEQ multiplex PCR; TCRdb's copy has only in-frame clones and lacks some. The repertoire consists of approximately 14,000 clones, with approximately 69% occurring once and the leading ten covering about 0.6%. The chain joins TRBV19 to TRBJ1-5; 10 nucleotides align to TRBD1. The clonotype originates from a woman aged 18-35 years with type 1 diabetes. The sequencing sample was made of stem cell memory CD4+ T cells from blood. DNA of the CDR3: TGTGCCAGTAGTTCGGGGACAGGGGTTCAGCAGCCCCAGCATTTT. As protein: CASSSGTGVQQPQHF.